This TCR beta chain was documented in a study of T cells in Graves' hyperthyroidism and ophthalmopathy. Hyperthyroidism, newly diagnosed and lasting under 2 months, affected patients aged 18 to 65. RNA transcripts provided the source from which TCR beta CDR3 regions were amplified. First-round RT-PCR of the TCR CDR3 relied on the HTBI primer set. One entry per CDR3 protein results from TCRdb running MiXCR on the multiplex PCR reads. The sample holds about 590,000 distinct CDR3 sequences, 15% to 18% seen once. This clonotype was observed at least ten times. The source is a woman in her twenties or thirties with Graves' hyperthyroidism. The source material was blood.

This CDR3 is CASSFSLANEKLFF. Here the CDR3 DNA reads TGTGCCAGCAGTTTTTCCCTGGCTAATGAAAAACTGTTTTTT. The V gene is TRBV12-3 or TRBV12-4, the J gene TRBJ1-4; D gene ambiguous. With 3 bases removed from V and 3 bases from J, the gap between germline ends came to 8 bases. CDR3 length equals 14 residues.